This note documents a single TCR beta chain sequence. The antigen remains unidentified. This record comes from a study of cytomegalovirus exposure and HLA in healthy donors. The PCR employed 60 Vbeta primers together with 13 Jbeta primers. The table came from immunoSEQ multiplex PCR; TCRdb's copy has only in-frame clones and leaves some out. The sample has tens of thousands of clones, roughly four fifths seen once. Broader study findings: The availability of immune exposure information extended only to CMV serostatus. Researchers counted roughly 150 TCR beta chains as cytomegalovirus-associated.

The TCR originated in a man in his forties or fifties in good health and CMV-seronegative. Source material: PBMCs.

CDR3 in amino acids: CASSGDRDRRFWRYGYTF. DNA of the CDR3: TGTGCCAGCAGTGGAGACCGGGACAGACGCTTTTGGCGGTATGGCTACACCTTC. The chain carries TRBV6-1 and TRBJ1-2; 7 bases are shared with TRBD1. This CDR3 comprises 18 residues. V lost 4 bases and J lost 5; bases outside the gene matches: 19. Germline CDR1 and CDR2: MNHNS and SASEGT.